The rows below give T cell receptor beta chains drawn from one sample of a study of cytomegalovirus exposure and HLA in healthy donors. This table comes from immunoSEQ multiplex PCR, and its TCRdb copy is limited to in-frame clones, with some not included. The repertoire consists of about 150,000 clones, with approximately 82% occurring once and the leading ten covering 5% to 7.5%. Input material: PBMCs. All receptors come from a man aged 50 or older in good health and CMV-seropositive. CDR3s include the opening cysteine and the closing phenylalanine or tryptophan. A D gene is named only where the DNA matches it firmly. Clone size is given for some rows only: seen once, a few or many times, or a class if the clone is expanded.

D gene | J gene | V gene | clone size | CDR3 DNA | CDR3 protein
TRBD2 | TRBJ2-3 | TRBV5-1 | . | TGCGCCAGCAGCTCTGGGACTAGCGGGTACACAGATACGCAGTATTTT | CASSSGTSGYTDTQYF
. | TRBJ2-3 | TRBV29-1 | . | TGCAGCGTCGACGGACATCCGACGCAGTATTTT | CSVDGHPTQYF
TRBD2 | TRBJ2-4 | TRBV9 | once | TGTGCCAGCAGCCCCCCGGGGGCTAGCGGGGGTTTAGGCAAAAACATTCAGTACTTC | CASSPPGASGGLGKNIQYF
. | TRBJ1-2 | TRBV30 | . | TGTGCCTGGAGCCTTAACTATGGCTACACCTTC | CAWSLNYGYTF
. | TRBJ1-3 | TRBV6-1 | . | TGTGCCAGCAGTGACAGGTCGGCTGGAAACACCATATATTTT | CASSDRSAGNTIYF
. | TRBJ2-1 | TRBV9 | . | TGTGCCAGCAGCGTAGAAGGGGACATCTACTACAATGAGCAGTTCTTC | CASSVEGDIYYNEQFF
. | TRBJ2-6 | TRBV11-1 | once | TGTGCCAGCAGCTTATGGGGCTCCGGGGCCAACGTCCTGACTTTC | CASSLWGSGANVLTF
. | TRBJ2-5 | TRBV7-9 | once | TGTGCCAGCAGCTTCCTAGGACAAAAAGAGACCCAGTACTTC | CASSFLGQKETQYF
TRBD1 | TRBJ2-1 | TRBV7-2 | few | TGTGCCAGCAGCCTTACAGGGGGCGTGCACAATGAGCAGTTCTTC | CASSLTGGVHNEQFF
TRBD2 | TRBJ2-1 | TRBV7-2 | . | TGTGCCAGCAGCTCCGCCCGGGGGGTCAATGAGCAGTTCTTC | CASSSARGVNEQFF
TRBD1 | TRBJ2-7 | TRBV19 | once | TGTGCCAGTAGTATAGGACAGGGAAGCACGGACGAGCAGTACTTC | CASSIGQGSTDEQYF
TRBD1 | TRBJ1-2 | TRBV2 | once | TGTGCCAGCAGTGGACAGGGAGTAGATGGCTACACCTTC | CASSGQGVDGYTF
TRBD2 | TRBJ2-5 | TRBV6-1 | . | TGTGCCAGCAGTGATAGCGCGGGAGGCCGAGAGACCCAGTACTTC | CASSDSAGGRETQYF
TRBD2 | TRBJ2-3 | TRBV5-6 | once | TGTGCCAGCAGCCGGACTAGCGGTGGGTCAGATACGCAGTATTTT | CASSRTSGGSDTQYF
. | TRBJ2-1 | TRBV5-6 | . | TGTGCCAGCAGCTTTTCCCCAGGGGCTGCTGAGCAGTTCTTC | CASSFSPGAAEQFF
. | TRBJ1-2 | TRBV28 | . | TGTGCCAGTCTAAGGGGGACCCACCTTTATGGCTACACCTTC | CASLRGTHLYGYTF
. | TRBJ1-1 | TRBV14 | . | TGTGCCAGCAGCCAAGAGGCGGGAATGAACACTGAAGCTTTCTTT | CASSQEAGMNTEAFF
. | TRBJ2-1 | TRBV4-2 | . | TGTGCCAGCAGCTACGCCGAGGGACTCTACAATGAGCAGTTCTTC | CASSYAEGLYNEQFF
. | TRBJ1-6 | TRBV7-3 | . | TGTGCCAGCAGCTTCGGTGCTAATTCACCCCTCCACTTT | CASSFGANSPLHF
TRBD1 | TRBJ1-1 | TRBV15 | . | TGTGCCACCAGCAGAGTGAGGAGAGGGACAGGCGGCTTTATAGCTGAAGCTTTCTTT | CATSRVRRGTGGFIAEAFF
TRBD1 | TRBJ1-1 | TRBV5-1 | . | TGCGCCAGCAGTGACAGGGGCAATACTGAAGCTTTCTTT | CASSDRGNTEAFF
. | TRBJ1-1 | TRBV6-6 | . | TGTGCCAGCAGCGGGACAACCCAAGAAGCTTTCTTT | CASSGTTQEAFF
. | TRBJ1-1 | TRBV25-1 | . | TGTGCCAGCAGTGAATTTGGCCCCGGGGGCACTGAAGCTTTCTTT | CASSEFGPGGTEAFF
. | TRBJ1-2 | TRBV18 | . | TGTGCCAGCTCACCCCGACAGACCTCCTATGGCTACACCTTC | CASSPRQTSYGYTF
TRBD1 | TRBJ2-2 | TRBV19 | . | TGTGCCAGTAGTCTAACAGGGGGCACCGGGGAGCTGTTTTTT | CASSLTGGTGELFF
TRBD1 | TRBJ2-2 | TRBV9 | . | TGTGCCAGCAGCGTAGAACGACAGGGGACGGGCACCGGGGAGCTGTTTTTT | CASSVERQGTGTGELFF
. | TRBJ2-3 | TRBV12-5 | . | TGTGCTAGTGGTTTGATCTCCGATACGCAGTATTTT | CASGLISDTQYF
. | TRBJ2-7 | TRBV19 | . | TGTGCCAGTAGTATTTTGTTCCAGGAACCGCACGAGCAGTACTTC | CASSILFQEPHEQYF
TRBD2 | TRBJ2-3 | TRBV4-2 | . | TGTGCCAGCAGCCGAAAGACCGGGACTAGCGGGATTAGCACAGATACGCAGTATTTT | CASSRKTGTSGISTDTQYF
TRBD2 | TRBJ2-5 | TRBV7-9 | few | TGTGCCAGCAGCTTAACAGCTAGCGGGAGGCCAGAGACCCAGTACTTC | CASSLTASGRPETQYF
TRBD1 | TRBJ1-5 | TRBV19 | . | TGTGCCAGTAGTATAGATCCTCGGGACAGGGGGACTCAGCCCCAGCATTTT | CASSIDPRDRGTQPQHF
TRBD1 | TRBJ2-2 | TRBV6-5 | . | TGTGCCAGCAGTGCGGACAGGGGGACCGGGGAGCTGTTTTTT | CASSADRGTGELFF
. | TRBJ1-1 | TRBV5-1 | . | TGCGCCAGCAGCAGGGTTGGAGGGTTAAACACTGAAGCTTTCTTT | CASSRVGGLNTEAFF
. | TRBJ1-1 | TRBV29-1 | . | TGCAGCGTTGAAGAAGGGGTCTTCTCGGGCACTGAAGCTTTCTTT | CSVEEGVFSGTEAFF
. | TRBJ2-3 | TRBV2 | . | TGTGCCAGCAGTAGAGCGAGCGGGGATACGCAGTATTTT | CASSRASGDTQYF
TRBD1 | TRBJ2-2 | TRBV10-3 | . | TGTGCCATCAGAACCGGGACAGGGAGTTTGTCCGGGGAGCTGTTTTTT | CAIRTGTGSLSGELFF
. | TRBJ1-1 | TRBV9 | . | TGTGCCAGCAGCGGAGGGGACAACATGAACACTGAAGCTTTCTTT | CASSGGDNMNTEAFF
TRBD1 | TRBJ2-2 | TRBV29-1 | . | TGCAGCGTTGAGGACAGGGGAAACACCGGGGAGCTGTTTTTT | CSVEDRGNTGELFF
TRBD1 | TRBJ1-2 | TRBV5-4 | . | TGTGCCAGCAGCTTGGAAGGGACAGCCTATGGCTACACCTTC | CASSLEGTAYGYTF
TRBD2 | TRBJ2-1 | TRBV28 | . | TGTGCCAGCAAGAGCGGGAGGGGAACCCTTAATGAGCAGTTCTTC | CASKSGRGTLNEQFF
TRBD1 | TRBJ2-5 | TRBV7-2 | . | TGTGCCAGCAGCTCCCGGACAGGGGGTTTGGAGACCCAGTACTTC | CASSSRTGGLETQYF
TRBD2 | TRBJ2-1 | TRBV6-5 | . | TGTGCCAGCAGTCCGCGCGGGGGGGGGAATGAGCAGTTCTTC | CASSPRGGGNEQFF
. | TRBJ2-3 | TRBV6-5 | . | TGTGCCAGCAGTTTAGGGGCTCCTCCGGAAGATACGCAGTATTTT | CASSLGAPPEDTQYF
. | TRBJ2-7 | TRBV5-1 | once | TGCGCCAGCAGCTGGGCGGATACAGGGATCTACGAGCAGTACTTC | CASSWADTGIYEQYF
TRBD1 | TRBJ1-1 | TRBV6-1 | . | TGTGCCAGCAGCGGACAGGGAAGGACTGAAGCTTTCTTT | CASSGQGRTEAFF
TRBD1 | TRBJ2-5 | TRBV14 | . | TGTGCCAGCAGCCAAATCTTACAGGGGAGAGAAGAGACCCAGTACTTC | CASSQILQGREETQYF
. | TRBJ2-1 | TRBV9 | . | TGTGCCAGCAGCGTAGGGGGGACTTTTAATGAGCAGTTCTTC | CASSVGGTFNEQFF
TRBD1 | TRBJ1-2 | TRBV6-5 | few | TGTGCCAGCGGGACAGCCTATGGCTACACCTTC | CASGTAYGYTF
. | TRBJ1-4 | TRBV6-5 | . | TGTGCCAGCAGTTACGACTTTGCAACTAATGAAAAACTGTTTTTT | CASSYDFATNEKLFF
TRBD1 | TRBJ1-2 | TRBV5-4 | . | TGTGCCAGCAGCCGGGGGACAGGGGGCGGTAACTATGGCTACACCTTC | CASSRGTGGGNYGYTF
TRBD1 | TRBJ2-7 | TRBV6-5 | . | TGTGCCAGCAGTTACGGGGACAGAAGGAACTACGAGCAGTACTTC | CASSYGDRRNYEQYF
TRBD1 | TRBJ1-5 | TRBV7-8 | . | TGTGCCAGCAGCTTAGGACAGGGGGCTAGCGATCAGCCCCAGCATTTT | CASSLGQGASDQPQHF
TRBD2 | TRBJ2-3 | TRBV9 | . | TGTGCCAGCGGGGGTCCGACTAGCGGGGGGGTAGATACGCAGTATTTT | CASGGPTSGGVDTQYF
. | TRBJ1-1 | TRBV5-1 | . | TGCGCCAGCAGCTTGGAAGCCGGGGAATCAACTGAAGCTTTCTTT | CASSLEAGESTEAFF
. | TRBJ1-2 | TRBV29-1 | . | TGCAGCGTCCCAGATAACTATGGCTACACCTTC | CSVPDNYGYTF
. | TRBJ2-2 | TRBV9 | few | TGTGCCAGCAGCCCGCGCGAGGGCACCGGGGAGCTGTTTTTT | CASSPREGTGELFF